This entry lists 20 T cell receptor beta chains sequenced from one sample in a study of metastatic and nonmetastatic thyroid tumors. TCRdb reanalyzed the PCR reads with MiXCR. Among roughly 3,500 clones listed, 30% to 35% were seen once. Prior to thyroid surgery, none of the patients had received any treatment. Sequencing used adjacent normal tissue. These receptors all come from a male donor with papillary thyroid cancer or a benign thyroid nodule (not recorded which). Some clones in this sample may be carry-over from other donors' samples.

This clone is large by share. The chain combines TRBV24-1 with TRBJ2-5; perhaps TRBD2 as D (5 bases). V lost 10 bases to trimming and J lost 5 bases, with 16 bases between them. The CDR3 runs to 13 residues. Germline V lookup: CDR1 KGHDR, CDR2 SFDVKD. Written as DNA, the CDR3 is TGTGCCACTAGCGACTCAAACCGGGAGACCCAGTACTTC. This encodes CATSDSNRETQYF.

Of note for this clone: One end of the junction does not line up with germline, which may come from a read error. This chain joins TRBV2 and TRBJ2-1, with 8 nucleotides matching TRBD2. Per the germline V gene, CDR1 is SNHLY and CDR2 is FYNNEI. The CDR3 is made up of 13 amino acids. In nucleotides, the CDR3 is TGTGCCAGCGGAACTAGCGGAAACAATGATCAGTTCTTC. Translation: CASGTSGNNDQFF.

CDR3 nucleotides: TGTGCCAGCAGTTGGACAGGGACCTATGGCTACACCTTC. Translated, it gives CASSWTGTYGYTF. The chain uses TRBV7-2 and TRBJ1-2; 8 bases fit TRBD1. Trimming at V came to 6 bases and at J to 4 bases, leaving 4 bases not matched to a gene. The CDR3 has 13 residues. The germline V gene has CDR1 SGHTA and CDR2 FQGNSA.

The chain carries TRBV7-8 and TRBJ1-2; 7 bases map to TRBD1. Germline V gene data show CDR1 as SGHVS and CDR2 as FQNEAQ. The CDR3 runs to 12 residues. J lost 8 bases, V lost 11 bases, and 11 bases had no gene match. The CDR3 sequence is CAGWEGATGYTF. The CDR3, as DNA: TGTGCCGGATGGGAGGGGGCGACCGGCTACACCTTC.

This clone turned up a few times. This chain uses TRBV12-3 or TRBV12-4 with TRBJ1-2; D may be TRBD1 (5 bases). Trimming removed 6 bases from V and 8 bases from J, with 13 bases in between. This CDR3 contains 12 residues. This CDR3 reads CASREQARGYTF. For the CDR3, the DNA is TGTGCCAGCAGGGAACAGGCTCGGGGCTACACCTTC.

This clone was counted only a few times. This chain links TRBV11-2 with TRBJ1-1; no clear D gene. Deletions cut 2 bases from V and 1 base from J, with 5 bases between. This CDR3 contains 13 residues. CDR1 is SGHAT, CDR2 FQNNGV, per germline. The CDR3 is CASSLWGNTEAFF. The CDR3 coding sequence is TGTGCCAGCAGCTTATGGGGGAACACTGAAGCTTTCTTT. Based on the CDR3 plus reference TRBV11-2 and TRBJ1-1, the full variable domain is EAGVAQSPRYKIIEKRQSVAFWCNPISGHATLYWYQQILGQGPKLLIQFQNNGVVDDSQLPKDRFSAERLKGVDSTLKIQPAKLEDSAVYLCASSLWGNTEAFFGQGTRLTVV.

V usage is TRBV12-3 or TRBV12-4 and J usage is TRBJ2-1; D remains ambiguous. V gave up 6 bases and J gave up 4 bases, with 10 bases separating them. The CDR3 is made up of 13 amino acids. CDR3: CASRLTGYNEQFF. The CDR3 nucleotides read TGTGCCAGCAGACTTACCGGATACAATGAGCAGTTCTTC.

This clone was found a few times. The chain employs TRBV6-1 and TRBJ2-7, with D possibly TRBD1 on 5 matching bases. V was clipped by 0 bases and J by 6 bases, with 12 bases between them. This CDR3 is built from 14 residues. The germline CDR1 and CDR2 sequences are MNHNS and SASEGT. The CDR3, as DNA: TGTGCCAGCAGTGAAGCATATCGGACACGCGAGCAGTACTTC. It is translated as CASSEAYRTREQYF.

The chain uses TRBV6-1 and TRBJ2-7; 8 bases map to TRBD1. V gave up 4 bases and J gave up 2 bases; unmatched junction bases: 4. The CDR3 extends over 14 amino acids. The V gene's germline CDR1 is MNHNS and CDR2 SASEGT. The CDR3 is CASSVGQGPYEQYF. The CDR3 region has the DNA TGTGCCAGCAGTGTCGGACAGGGTCCCTACGAGCAGTACTTC.

This clone was counted only a few times. This chain joins TRBV30 and TRBJ1-3, with 7 bases aligning to TRBD1. V lost 5 bases, J lost 4 bases, and 14 bases stayed unmatched. CDR3 length equals 16 residues. The V gene's germline CDR1 is GTSNPN and CDR2 SVGIG (reference sequence). The CDR3 protein is CAWWALGRGQGNTIYF. The CDR3 region has the DNA TGTGCCTGGTGGGCCCTTGGAAGGGGGCAAGGAAACACCATATATTTT.

The J gene is TRBJ2-1, the V gene TRBV6-2 or TRBV6-3; TRBD2 agrees at 9 bases. Germline V gene data show CDR1 as MNHEY and CDR2 as SVGEGT. The V and J ends lost 7 bases and 6 bases, in that order; junction bases with no gene match: 7. The length of the CDR3 is 14 residues. This CDR3 is CASTKSAGGNEQFF. In nucleotides, the CDR3 is TGTGCCAGCACCAAATCAGCGGGAGGCAATGAGCAGTTCTTC.

The CDR3, as DNA: TGTGCCAGCAGCCGACGACAGGGGGCAGGGGACACTGAAGCTTTCTTT. Translation: CASSRRQGAGDTEAFF. J is TRBJ1-1 and V is TRBV13; 10 bases match TRBD1. Germline assignment: CDR1 PRHDT and CDR2 FYEKMQ (reference sequence). Losses at the gene ends were 5 bases for V and 3 bases for J; bases not matched to a gene: 9. This CDR3 has 16 amino acids.

This clone qualifies as large. The chain uses TRBV3-1 and TRBJ1-1, with 10 bases identical to TRBD1. Germline trimming cut 1 base from V and 8 bases from J; bases unmatched to any gene: 4. This CDR3 is 14 amino acids long. Germline CDR1 is LGHDT and CDR2 is YNNKEL (reference sequence). This CDR3 is CASSQVGQGVEAFF. The CDR3 nucleotides read TGTGCCAGCAGCCAAGTAGGACAGGGGGTGGAAGCTTTCTTT.

The chain has TRBV6-1 and TRBJ2-7; TRBD1 might be the D (5 bases). Trimming left V 4 bases short and J 3 bases short, with 16 bases between. Germline V lookup: CDR1 MNHNS, CDR2 SASEGT. The CDR3 length is 15 residues. The CDR3 bases are TGTGCCAGCAGTGTCTCCAGGGCTGATTTCTACGAGCAGTACTTC. Its translation is CASSVSRADFYEQYF.

In its sample, this clone was seen a few times. For the CDR3, the DNA is TGTGCCAGCAGTTTACGGGGGATCACGTACGAGCAGTACTTC. This translates into CASSLRGITYEQYF. The J gene is TRBJ2-7, the V gene TRBV27; weak D call: TRBD2 (6 bases). Trimming took off 2 bases at V and 4 bases at J, with 12 bases between the two ends. The CDR3 covers 14 residues. Germline V CDR1 and CDR2: MNHEY, SMNVEV (reference sequence).

V and J are TRBV6-8 and TRBJ1-5; D gene ambiguous. The CDR3 covers 14 residues. Germline V lookup: CDR1 MNHGY, CDR2 SAAAGT. V gave up 6 bases and J gave up 7 bases, with 16 bases separating them. CDR3 in DNA: TGTGCCAGCAGGCGGTCTCCGAAGCCACAGCCCCAGCATTTT. Translating gives CASRRSPKPQPQHF.

V gene TRBV5-1 combines with J gene TRBJ2-5, with D perhaps matching TRBD1 or TRBD2 (5 bases each). V was clipped by 4 bases and J by 5 bases, with 21 bases between them. The CDR3 length is 16 residues. Germline CDR1 reads SGHRS; CDR2 reads YFSETQ. The CDR3 protein is CASSRGPRGVGETQYF. In DNA, the CDR3 is TGCGCCAGCAGCCGTGGACCGAGAGGGGTTGGGGAGACCCAGTACTTC.

The chain has TRBV2 and TRBJ1-5; D unresolved. The CDR3 is 13 residues long. Germline values: CDR1 SNHLY, CDR2 FYNNEI. The V gene lost 6 bases and the J gene lost 0 bases, with 6 bases spanning the gap. As DNA, the CDR3 is TGTGCCAGCAGGTCTGATAGCAATCAGCCCCAGCATTTT. It is translated as CASRSDSNQPQHF.

The V gene is TRBV6-2 or TRBV6-3, the J gene TRBJ1-6; possibly TRBD1 for D (5 bases). The germline V and J ends were trimmed by 2 bases and 7 bases, with 12 bases remaining between them. Looked up from germline, CDR1 is MNHEY and CDR2 is SVGEGT. The CDR3 length is 15 residues. The DNA for the CDR3 is TGTGCCAGCAGTTACGCAGGGAGCGGCAATTCACCCCTCCACTTT. This codes for CASSYAGSGNSPLHF.

By sample fraction, this clone is medium-sized. The chain combines TRBV7-6 with TRBJ2-3; unclear D gene. Trimming took off 3 bases at V and 3 bases at J, with 7 bases between the two ends. The CDR3 is 13 residues long. In germline, CDR1 is SGHVS, CDR2 FNYEAQ. The CDR3 DNA is TGTGCCAGCAGCTTCGGATCTACAGATACGCAGTATTTT. Its translation is CASSFGSTDTQYF.